This entry lists 9 T cell receptor beta chains sequenced from one sample in a study of T cell repertoires in cytomegalovirus infection. These receptors' targets are unknown. MiXCR was run by TCRdb on the reads, yielding one entry per CDR3 protein. The sample lists 35,000 or so distinct CDR3 sequences, over 50% occurring once. The starting material was CD8+ T cells from cultured PBMCs, obtained from culture after CMV antigen stimulation. The receptors originated from a human donor in good health (CMV status not recorded). Some clones in this sample may be carry-over from other donors' samples.

This chain joins TRBV29-1 and TRBJ2-3; D perhaps matches TRBD2 (6 bases). The V gene's germline CDR1 is SQVTM and CDR2 ANQGSEA. The CDR3 totals 14 residues. The V end lost 3 bases, the J end lost 3 bases, and 13 bases lay between the germline ends. CDR3 sequence reads: CSVDPGGATDTQYF. The DNA for the CDR3 is TGCAGCGTTGACCCCGGAGGGGCGACAGATACGCAGTATTTT.

The CDR3: CASSGTSYRLVNYEQYF. The DNA for the CDR3 is TGTGCCAGCAGTGGAACCTCCTACAGACTGGTAAACTACGAGCAGTACTTC. The gene calls are TRBV28 and TRBJ2-7; no reliable D call. The CDR3 sequence is 17 residues long. With 5 bases removed from V and 3 bases from J, the gap between germline ends came to 23 bases. Germline-derived CDR1 and CDR2 are MDHEN and SYDVKM.

This chain links TRBV4-2 with TRBJ2-7; 15 nucleotides match TRBD2. Looked up from germline, CDR1 is LGHNA and CDR2 is YNFKEQ. Unmatched junction bases numbered 6, after V lost 4 bases and J lost 2 bases. The CDR3 sequence is 17 residues long. CDR3 protein: CASSLTGTSGGTYEQYF. In nucleotides, the CDR3 is TGTGCCAGCAGCCTCACCGGGACTAGCGGGGGGACCTACGAGCAGTACTTC.

This chain connects TRBV27 to TRBJ1-2; D remains unclear. Germline CDR1 is MNHEY and CDR2 is SMNVEV (reference sequence). This CDR3 contains 16 residues. V was pared by 4 bases and J by 7 bases, with 22 bases between. DNA for the CDR3: TGTGCCAGCAGTTCTCAACCTCCGGGATCCTTCTCTGGCTACACCTTC. This sequence encodes CASSSQPPGSFSGYTF.

The V gene is TRBV7-2, the J gene TRBJ1-1; 12 positions match TRBD1. Germline lookup yields CDR1 SGHTA and CDR2 FQGNSA. The CDR3 has 14 amino acids. V shed 5 bases and J 6 bases; nucleotides not matched to a gene: 4. The CDR3 region is CASSGRDRGPEAFF. The CDR3, as DNA: TGTGCCAGCAGCGGCCGGGACAGGGGGCCTGAAGCTTTCTTT.

The CDR3 bases are TGTGCCAGCAGTTCTGACGGCGGGCAGTACTTC. Its protein product is CASSSDGGQYF. J is TRBJ2-7 and V is TRBV28; D is uncertain. Germline CDR1 and CDR2: MDHEN and SYDVKM. This CDR3 spans 11 amino acids. Trimming removed 4 bases from V and 9 bases from J, with 10 bases in between.

The chain recombines TRBV27 with TRBJ2-7; D is perhaps TRBD1 (6 bases). This CDR3 has 14 amino acids. V was shortened by 5 bases and J by 4 bases, with 15 bases between the two germline ends. Germline V lookup: CDR1 MNHEY, CDR2 SMNVEV (reference sequence). This CDR3 reads CASSTRDTHYEQYF. The CDR3 DNA reads as TGTGCCAGCAGTACCCGGGACACCCATTACGAGCAGTACTTC.

This clonotype has just a few counts. The CDR3 sequence: CASSLGGGNNQPQHF. The CDR3 DNA reads as TGTGCCAGCAGCTTAGGAGGGGGCAACAATCAGCCCCAGCATTTT. The genes are TRBV7-3 and TRBJ1-5, with 7 bases fitting TRBD1. The CDR3 runs 15 residues. With 2 bases clipped from V and 3 bases from J, the junction kept 4 bases outside the gene matches. Germline CDR1 and CDR2: SGHTA and FQGTGA. Looking up the rest from reference TRBV7-3 and TRBJ1-5 gives the full variable domain: GAGVSQTPSNKVTEKGKYVELRCDPISGHTALYWYRQSLGQGPEFLIYFQGTGAADDSGLPNDRFFAVRPEGSVSTLKIQRTERGDSAVYLCASSLGGGNNQPQHFGDGTRLSIL.

The V call is TRBV6-6, the J call TRBJ2-5; 7 nucleotides line up with TRBD2. CDR3 length: 15 residues. Germline V gene lookup returns CDR1 MNHNY and CDR2 SVGAGI (reference sequence). Losses at the gene ends were 0 bases for V and 4 bases for J; bases not matched to a gene: 5. The CDR3 nucleotides are TGTGCCAGCAGTTACTCGGGGGGGTATTTAGAGACCCAGTACTTC. As protein: CASSYSGGYLETQYF.